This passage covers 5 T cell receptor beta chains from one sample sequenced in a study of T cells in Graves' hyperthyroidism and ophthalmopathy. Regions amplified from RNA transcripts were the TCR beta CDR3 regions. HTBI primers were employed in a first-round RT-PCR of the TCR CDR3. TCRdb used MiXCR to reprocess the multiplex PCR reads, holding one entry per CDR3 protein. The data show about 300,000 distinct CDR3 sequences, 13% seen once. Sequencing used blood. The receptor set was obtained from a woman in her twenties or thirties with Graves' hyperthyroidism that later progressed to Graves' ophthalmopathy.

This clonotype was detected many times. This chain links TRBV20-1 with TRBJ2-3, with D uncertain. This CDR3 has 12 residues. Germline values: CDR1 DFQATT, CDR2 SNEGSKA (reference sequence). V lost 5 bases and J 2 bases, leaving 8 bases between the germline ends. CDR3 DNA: TGCAGTGCTCCCCGAACCACAGATACGCAGTATTTT. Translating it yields CSAPRTTDTQYF.

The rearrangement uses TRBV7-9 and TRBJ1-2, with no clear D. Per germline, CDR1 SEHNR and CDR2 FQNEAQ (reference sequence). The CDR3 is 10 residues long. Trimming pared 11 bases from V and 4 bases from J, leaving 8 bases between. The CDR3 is CAEIPYGYTF. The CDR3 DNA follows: TGTGCCGAGATCCCCTATGGCTACACCTTC.

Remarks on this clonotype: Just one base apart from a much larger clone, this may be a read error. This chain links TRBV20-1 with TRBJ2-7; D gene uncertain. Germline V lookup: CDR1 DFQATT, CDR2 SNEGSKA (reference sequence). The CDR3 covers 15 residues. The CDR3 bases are TGCAGTGCTAGAGACCGCACGCTTGTTTCCTACGAGCAGCACTTC. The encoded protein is CSARDRTLVSYEQHF.

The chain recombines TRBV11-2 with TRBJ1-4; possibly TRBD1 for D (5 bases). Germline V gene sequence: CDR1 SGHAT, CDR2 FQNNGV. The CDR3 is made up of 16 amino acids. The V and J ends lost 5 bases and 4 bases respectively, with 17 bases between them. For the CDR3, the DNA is TGTGCCAGCAGCCAAGATGGGGGGAGCAATAATGAAAAACTGTTTTTT. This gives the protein CASSQDGGSNNEKLFF.

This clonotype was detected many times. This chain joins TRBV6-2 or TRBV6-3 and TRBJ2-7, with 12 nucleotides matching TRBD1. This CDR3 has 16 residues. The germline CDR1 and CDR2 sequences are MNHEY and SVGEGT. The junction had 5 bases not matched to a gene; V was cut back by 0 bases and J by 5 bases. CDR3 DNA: TGTGCCAGCAGTTACTCCCCGGGACAGGGGGCCCACGAGCAGTACTTC. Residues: CASSYSPGQGAHEQYF.